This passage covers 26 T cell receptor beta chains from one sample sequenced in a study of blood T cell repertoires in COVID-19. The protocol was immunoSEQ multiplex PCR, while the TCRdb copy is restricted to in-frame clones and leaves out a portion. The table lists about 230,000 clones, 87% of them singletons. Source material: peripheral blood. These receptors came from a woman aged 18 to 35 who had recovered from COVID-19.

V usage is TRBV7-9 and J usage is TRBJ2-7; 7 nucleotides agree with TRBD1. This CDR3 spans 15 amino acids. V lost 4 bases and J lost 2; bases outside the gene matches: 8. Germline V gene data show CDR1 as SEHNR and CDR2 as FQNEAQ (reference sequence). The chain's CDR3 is CASSSPGQPTYEQYF. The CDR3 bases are TGTGCCAGCAGCTCTCCGGGACAGCCGACCTACGAGCAGTACTTC.

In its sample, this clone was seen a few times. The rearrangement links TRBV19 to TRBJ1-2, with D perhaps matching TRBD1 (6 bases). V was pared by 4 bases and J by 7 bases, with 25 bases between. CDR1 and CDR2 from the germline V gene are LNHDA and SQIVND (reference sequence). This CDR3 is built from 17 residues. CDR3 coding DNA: TGTGCCAGTAGTACCCATAGTTTGACAGGATTTGTAGGTGGCTACACCTTC. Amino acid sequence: CASSTHSLTGFVGGYTF.

The CDR3 loop reads CASSMSQGNNQPQHF. The CDR3, as DNA: TGTGCCAGTAGTATGTCTCAGGGTAACAATCAGCCCCAGCATTTT. The rearrangement links TRBV19 to TRBJ1-5; D possibly corresponds to TRBD1 (5 bases). Germline CDR1 is LNHDA and CDR2 is SQIVND (reference sequence). There are 15 residues in the CDR3. The V gene lost 3 bases and the J gene lost 3 bases, with 12 bases spanning the gap.

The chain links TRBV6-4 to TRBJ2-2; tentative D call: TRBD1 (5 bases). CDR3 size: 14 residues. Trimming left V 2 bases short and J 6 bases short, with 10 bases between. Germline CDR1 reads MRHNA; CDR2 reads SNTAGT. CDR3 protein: CASSDRGEAGELFF. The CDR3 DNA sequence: TGTGCCAGCAGTGACAGGGGTGAGGCCGGGGAGCTGTTTTTT.

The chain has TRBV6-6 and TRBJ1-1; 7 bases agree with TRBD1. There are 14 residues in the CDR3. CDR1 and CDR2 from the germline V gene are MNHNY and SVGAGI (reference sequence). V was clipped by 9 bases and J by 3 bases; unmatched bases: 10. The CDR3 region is CASRTGVGDTEAFF. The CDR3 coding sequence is TGTGCCAGTAGAACAGGGGTAGGGGACACTGAAGCTTTCTTT.

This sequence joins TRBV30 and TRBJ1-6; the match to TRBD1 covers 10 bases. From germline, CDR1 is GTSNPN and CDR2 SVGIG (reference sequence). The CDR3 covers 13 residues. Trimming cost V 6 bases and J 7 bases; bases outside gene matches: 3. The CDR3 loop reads CACRQGANSPLHF. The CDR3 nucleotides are TGTGCCTGCCGACAGGGGGCGAATTCACCCCTCCACTTT. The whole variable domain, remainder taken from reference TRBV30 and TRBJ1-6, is SQTIHQWPATLVQPVGSPLSLECTVEGTSNPNLYWYRQAAGRGLQLLFYSVGIGQISSEVPQNLSASRPQDRQFILSSKKLLLSDSGFYLCACRQGANSPLHFGNGTRLTVT.

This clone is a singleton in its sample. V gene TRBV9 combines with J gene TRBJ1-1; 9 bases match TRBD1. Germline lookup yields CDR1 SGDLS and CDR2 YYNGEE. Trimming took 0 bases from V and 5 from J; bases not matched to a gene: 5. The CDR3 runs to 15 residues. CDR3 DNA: TGTGCCAGCAGCGTAGGGACAGGGGTCTCGACTGAAGCTTTCTTT. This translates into CASSVGTGVSTEAFF.

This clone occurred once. CDR3 nucleotides: TGTGCCAGTAGGGGGACGGACAGATTCCCCTACGAGCAGTACTTC. Its protein product is CASRGTDRFPYEQYF. V gene TRBV19 combines with J gene TRBJ2-7, with D possibly being TRBD1 (6 bases). CDR1 is LNHDA and CDR2 is SQIVND in the germline V gene (reference sequence). CDR3 length equals 15 residues. The germline V and J ends were trimmed by 6 bases and 2 bases, with 17 bases remaining between them.

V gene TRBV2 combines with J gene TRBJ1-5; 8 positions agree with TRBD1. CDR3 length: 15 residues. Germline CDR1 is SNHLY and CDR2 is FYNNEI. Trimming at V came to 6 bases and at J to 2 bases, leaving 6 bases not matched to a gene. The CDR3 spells CASSSEGQGNQPQHF. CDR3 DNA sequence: TGTGCCAGCAGCTCGGAGGGACAGGGCAATCAGCCCCAGCATTTT. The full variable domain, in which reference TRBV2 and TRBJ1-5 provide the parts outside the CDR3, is EPEVTQTPSHQVTQMGQEVILRCVPISNHLYFYWYRQILGQKVEFLVSFYNNEISEKSEIFDDQFSVERPDGSNFTLKIRSTKLEDSAMYFCASSSEGQGNQPQHFGDGTRLSIL.

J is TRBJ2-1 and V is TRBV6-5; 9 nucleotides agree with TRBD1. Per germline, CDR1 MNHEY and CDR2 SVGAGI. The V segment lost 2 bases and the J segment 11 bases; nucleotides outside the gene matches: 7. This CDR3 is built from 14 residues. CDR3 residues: CASSYGTGGWKQFF. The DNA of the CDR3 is TGTGCCAGCAGTTACGGAACAGGGGGCTGGAAGCAGTTCTTC.

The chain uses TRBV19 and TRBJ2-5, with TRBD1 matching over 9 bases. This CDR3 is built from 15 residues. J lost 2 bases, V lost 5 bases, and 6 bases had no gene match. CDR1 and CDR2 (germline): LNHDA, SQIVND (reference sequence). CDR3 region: CASSHGQGPQETQYF. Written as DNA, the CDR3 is TGTGCCAGTAGTCACGGACAGGGGCCTCAAGAGACCCAGTACTTC.

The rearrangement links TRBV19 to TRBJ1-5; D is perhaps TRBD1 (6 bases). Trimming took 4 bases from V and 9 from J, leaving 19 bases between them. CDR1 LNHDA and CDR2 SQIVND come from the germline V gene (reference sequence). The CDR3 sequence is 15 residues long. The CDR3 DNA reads TGTGCCAGTAGTACCTTCCAGACAGGACTGGGGCCCCAGCATTTT. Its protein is CASSTFQTGLGPQHF.

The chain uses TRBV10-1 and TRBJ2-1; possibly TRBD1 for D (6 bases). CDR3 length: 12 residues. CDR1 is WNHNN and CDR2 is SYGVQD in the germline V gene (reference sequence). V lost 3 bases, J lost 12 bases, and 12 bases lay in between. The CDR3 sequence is CASSETGSRQFF. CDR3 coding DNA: TGCGCCAGCAGTGAAACAGGGAGTAGGCAGTTCTTC.

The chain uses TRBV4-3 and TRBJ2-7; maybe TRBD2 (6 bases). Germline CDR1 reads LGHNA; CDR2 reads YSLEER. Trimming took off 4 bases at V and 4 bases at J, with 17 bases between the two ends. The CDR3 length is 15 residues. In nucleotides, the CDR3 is TGCGCCAGCAGCCCGAAGAAGGACTACGATTACGAGCAGTACTTC. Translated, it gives CASSPKKDYDYEQYF.

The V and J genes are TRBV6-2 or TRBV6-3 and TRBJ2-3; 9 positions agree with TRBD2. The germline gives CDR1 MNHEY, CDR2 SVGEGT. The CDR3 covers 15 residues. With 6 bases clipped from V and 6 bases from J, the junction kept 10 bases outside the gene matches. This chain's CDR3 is CASSLGLASGDTQYF. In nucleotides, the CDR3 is TGTGCCAGCAGCTTGGGACTAGCTTCCGGCGATACGCAGTATTTT.

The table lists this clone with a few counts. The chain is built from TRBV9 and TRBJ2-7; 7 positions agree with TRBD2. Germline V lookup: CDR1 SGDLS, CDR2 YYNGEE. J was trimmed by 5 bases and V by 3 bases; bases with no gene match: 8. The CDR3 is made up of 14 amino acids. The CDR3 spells CASSGGLVWHEQYF. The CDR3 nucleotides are TGTGCCAGCAGCGGAGGACTAGTTTGGCACGAGCAGTACTTC. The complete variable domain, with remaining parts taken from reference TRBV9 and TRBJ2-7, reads DSGVTQTPKHLITATGQRVTLRCSPRSGDLSVYWYQQSLDQGLQFLIQYYNGEERAKGNILERFSAQQFPDLHSELNLSSLELGDSALYFCASSGGLVWHEQYFGPGTRLTVT.

The DNA of the CDR3 is TGTGCCAGCAGTTCTACAGGGGCACAGCCCCAGCATTTT. It encodes CASSSTGAQPQHF. The chain joins TRBV12-3 or TRBV12-4 to TRBJ1-5; 7 bases are a match to TRBD1. V lost 4 bases to trimming and J lost 7 bases; unmatched junction nucleotides: 4. The CDR3 covers 13 residues.

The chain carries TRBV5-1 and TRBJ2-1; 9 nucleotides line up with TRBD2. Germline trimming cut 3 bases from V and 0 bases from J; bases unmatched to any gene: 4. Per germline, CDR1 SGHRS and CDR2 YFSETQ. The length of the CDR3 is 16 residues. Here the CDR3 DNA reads TGCGCCAGCAGCTCGAGCGGGAGGAGCTCCTACAATGAGCAGTTCTTC. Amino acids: CASSSSGRSSYNEQFF.

As DNA, the CDR3 is TGTGCCAGCAGCTTGACAGGGTTGGCCGGGGAGCTGTTTTTT. Protein: CASSLTGLAGELFF. J is TRBJ2-2 and V is TRBV7-2; the match to TRBD1 covers 7 bases. The CDR3 is 14 residues long. The V gene end was trimmed by 3 bases and the J gene end by 6 bases; junction bases not matched to a gene: 4. Germline values: CDR1 SGHTA, CDR2 FQGNSA.

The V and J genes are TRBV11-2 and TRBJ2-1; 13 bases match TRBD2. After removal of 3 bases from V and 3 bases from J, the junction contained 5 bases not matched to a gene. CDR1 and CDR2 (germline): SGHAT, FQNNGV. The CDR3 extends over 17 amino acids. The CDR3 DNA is TGTGCCAGCAGCTTCGGGACTAGCGGGACCAACTACAATGAGCAGTTCTTC. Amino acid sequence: CASSFGTSGTNYNEQFF.

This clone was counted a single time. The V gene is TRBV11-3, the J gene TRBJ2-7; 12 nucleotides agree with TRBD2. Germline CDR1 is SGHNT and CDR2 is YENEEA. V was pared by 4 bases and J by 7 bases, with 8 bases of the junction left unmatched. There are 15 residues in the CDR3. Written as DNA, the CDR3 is TGTGCCAGCAGCTCGAGACTAGCGGGAGTTGCAGAGCAGTACTTC. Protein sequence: CASSSRLAGVAEQYF.

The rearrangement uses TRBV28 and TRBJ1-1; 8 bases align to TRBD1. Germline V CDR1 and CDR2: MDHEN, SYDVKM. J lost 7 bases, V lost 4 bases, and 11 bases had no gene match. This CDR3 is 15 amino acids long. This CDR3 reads CASSSPTGEAYEAFF. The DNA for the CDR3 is TGTGCCAGCAGTTCCCCGACAGGGGAGGCTTATGAAGCTTTCTTT.

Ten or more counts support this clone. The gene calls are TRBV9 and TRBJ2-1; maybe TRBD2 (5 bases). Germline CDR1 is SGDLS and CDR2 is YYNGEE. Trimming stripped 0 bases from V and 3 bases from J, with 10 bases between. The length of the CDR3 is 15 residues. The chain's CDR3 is CASSVDPGIYNEQFF. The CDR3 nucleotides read TGTGCCAGCAGCGTAGACCCGGGGATCTACAATGAGCAGTTCTTC.

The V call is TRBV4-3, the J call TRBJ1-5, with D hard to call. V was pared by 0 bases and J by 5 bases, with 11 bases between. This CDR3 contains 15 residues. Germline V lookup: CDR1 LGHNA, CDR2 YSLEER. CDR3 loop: CASSQEARSHQPQHF. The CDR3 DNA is TGCGCCAGCAGCCAAGAAGCTAGGAGCCATCAGCCCCAGCATTTT.

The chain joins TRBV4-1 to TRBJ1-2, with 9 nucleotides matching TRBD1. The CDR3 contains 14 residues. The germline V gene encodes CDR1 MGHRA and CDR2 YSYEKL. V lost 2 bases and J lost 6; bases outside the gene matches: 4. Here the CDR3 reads CASSQIDRGDGYTF. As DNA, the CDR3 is TGCGCCAGCAGCCAAATAGACAGGGGGGATGGCTACACCTTC.

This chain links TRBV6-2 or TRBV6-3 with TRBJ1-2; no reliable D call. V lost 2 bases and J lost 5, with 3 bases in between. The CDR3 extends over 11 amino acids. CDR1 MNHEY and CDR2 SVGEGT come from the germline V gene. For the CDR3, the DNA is TGTGCCAGCAGTTACCTTTATGGCTACACCTTC. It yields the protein CASSYLYGYTF.